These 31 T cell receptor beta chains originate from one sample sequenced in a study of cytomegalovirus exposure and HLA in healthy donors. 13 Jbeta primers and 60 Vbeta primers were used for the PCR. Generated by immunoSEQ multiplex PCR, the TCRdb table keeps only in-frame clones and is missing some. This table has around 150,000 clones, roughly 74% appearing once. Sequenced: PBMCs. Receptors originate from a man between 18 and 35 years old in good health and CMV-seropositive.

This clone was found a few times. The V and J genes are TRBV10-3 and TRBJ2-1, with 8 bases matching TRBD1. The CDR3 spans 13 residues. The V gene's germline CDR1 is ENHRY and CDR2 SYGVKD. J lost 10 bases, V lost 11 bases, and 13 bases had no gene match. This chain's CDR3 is CAVTGTGSGEQFF. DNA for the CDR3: TGTGCCGTGACCGGGACAGGCTCCGGGGAGCAGTTCTTC.

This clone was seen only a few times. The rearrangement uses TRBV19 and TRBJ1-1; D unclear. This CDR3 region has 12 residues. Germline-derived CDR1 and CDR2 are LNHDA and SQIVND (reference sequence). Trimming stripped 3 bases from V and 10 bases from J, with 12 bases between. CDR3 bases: TGTGCCAGTAGTATCGCCGCTGGCCCAGCTTTCTTT. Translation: CASSIAAGPAFF.

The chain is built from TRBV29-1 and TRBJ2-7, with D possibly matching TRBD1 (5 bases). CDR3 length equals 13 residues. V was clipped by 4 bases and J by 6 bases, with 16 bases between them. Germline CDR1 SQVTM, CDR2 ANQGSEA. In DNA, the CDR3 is TGCAGCGTTGCCGCCGACAGTCTGCGCGAGCAGTACTTC. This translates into CSVAADSLREQYF.

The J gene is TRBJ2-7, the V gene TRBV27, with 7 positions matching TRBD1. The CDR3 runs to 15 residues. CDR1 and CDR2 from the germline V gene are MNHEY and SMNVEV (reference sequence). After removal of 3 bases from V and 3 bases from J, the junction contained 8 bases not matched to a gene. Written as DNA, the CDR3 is TGTGCCAGCAGTTTTGGGACAGCCACGGACTACGAGCAGTACTTC. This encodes CASSFGTATDYEQYF.

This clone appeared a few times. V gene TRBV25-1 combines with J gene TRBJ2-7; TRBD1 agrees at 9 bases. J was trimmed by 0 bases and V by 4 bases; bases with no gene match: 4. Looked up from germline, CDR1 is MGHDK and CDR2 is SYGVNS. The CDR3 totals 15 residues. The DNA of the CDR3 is TGTGCCAGCAGTGGAGGACAGGGGTTCTCCTACGAGCAGTACTTC. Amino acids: CASSGGQGFSYEQYF.

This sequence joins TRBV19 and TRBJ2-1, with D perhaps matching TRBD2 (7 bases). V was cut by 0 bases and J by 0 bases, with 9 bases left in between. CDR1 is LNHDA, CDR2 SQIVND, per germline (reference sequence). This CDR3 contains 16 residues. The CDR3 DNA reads TGTGCCAGTAGTATAGACGCGGGGGCCTCCTACAATGAGCAGTTCTTC. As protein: CASSIDAGASYNEQFF. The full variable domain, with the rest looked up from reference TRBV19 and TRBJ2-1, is DGGITQSPKYLFRKEGQNVTLSCEQNLNHDAMYWYRQDPGQGLRLIYYSQIVNDFQKGDIAEGYSVSREKKESFPLTVTSAQKNPTAFYLCASSIDAGASYNEQFFGPGTRLTVL.

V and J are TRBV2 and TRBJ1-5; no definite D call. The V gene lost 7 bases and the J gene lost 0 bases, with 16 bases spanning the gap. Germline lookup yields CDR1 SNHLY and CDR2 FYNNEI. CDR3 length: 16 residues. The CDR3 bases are TGTGCCAGCAACTGGGCGGATCGGGGTAGCAATCAGCCCCAGCATTTT. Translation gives CASNWADRGSNQPQHF.

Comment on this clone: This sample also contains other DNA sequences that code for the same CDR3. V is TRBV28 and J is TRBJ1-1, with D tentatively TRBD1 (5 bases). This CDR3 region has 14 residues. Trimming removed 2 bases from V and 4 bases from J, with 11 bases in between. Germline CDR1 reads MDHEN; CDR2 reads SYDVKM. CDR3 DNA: TGTGCCAGCAGTTTAGGGCAGGGAGGCACTGAAGCTTTCTTT. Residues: CASSLGQGGTEAFF.

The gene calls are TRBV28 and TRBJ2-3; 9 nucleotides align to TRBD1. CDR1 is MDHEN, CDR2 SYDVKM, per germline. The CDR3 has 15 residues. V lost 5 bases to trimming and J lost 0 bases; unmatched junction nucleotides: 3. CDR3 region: CASSPDRGSTDTQYF. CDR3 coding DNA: TGTGCCAGCAGTCCTGACAGGGGGAGCACAGATACGCAGTATTTT.

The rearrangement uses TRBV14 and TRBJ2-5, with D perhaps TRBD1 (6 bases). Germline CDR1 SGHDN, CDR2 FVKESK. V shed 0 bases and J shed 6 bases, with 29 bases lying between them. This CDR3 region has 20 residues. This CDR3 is CASSQELPLGYRAGEKTQYF. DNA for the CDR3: TGTGCCAGCAGCCAAGAACTCCCCCTCGGATATAGGGCAGGGGAAAAGACCCAGTACTTC.

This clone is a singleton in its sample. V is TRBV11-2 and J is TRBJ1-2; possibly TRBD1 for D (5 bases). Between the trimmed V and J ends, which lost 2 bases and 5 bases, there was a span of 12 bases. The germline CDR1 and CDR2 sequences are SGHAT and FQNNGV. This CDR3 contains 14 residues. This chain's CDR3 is CASSLQGTIYGYTF. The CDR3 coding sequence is TGTGCCAGCAGCTTACAGGGAACCATATATGGCTACACCTTC.

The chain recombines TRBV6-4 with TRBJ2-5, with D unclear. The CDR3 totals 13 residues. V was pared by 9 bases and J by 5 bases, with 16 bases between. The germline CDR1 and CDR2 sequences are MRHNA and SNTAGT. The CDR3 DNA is TGTGCCAGAAAAGCCCCCTCCAGGGAGACCCAGTACTTC. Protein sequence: CARKAPSRETQYF.

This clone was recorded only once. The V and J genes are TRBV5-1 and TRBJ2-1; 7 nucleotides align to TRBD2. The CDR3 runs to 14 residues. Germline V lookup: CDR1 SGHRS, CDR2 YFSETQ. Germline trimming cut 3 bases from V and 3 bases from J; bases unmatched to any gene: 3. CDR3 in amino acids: CASSSGLVYNEQFF. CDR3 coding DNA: TGCGCCAGCAGCTCAGGACTAGTCTACAATGAGCAGTTCTTC.

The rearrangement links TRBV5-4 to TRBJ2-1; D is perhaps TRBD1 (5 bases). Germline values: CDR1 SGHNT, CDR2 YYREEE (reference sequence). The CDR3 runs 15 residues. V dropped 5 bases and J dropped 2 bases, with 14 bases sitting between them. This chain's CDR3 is CASRLGLLPYNEQFF. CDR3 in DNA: TGTGCCAGCAGACTGGGGCTACTCCCCTACAATGAGCAGTTCTTC.

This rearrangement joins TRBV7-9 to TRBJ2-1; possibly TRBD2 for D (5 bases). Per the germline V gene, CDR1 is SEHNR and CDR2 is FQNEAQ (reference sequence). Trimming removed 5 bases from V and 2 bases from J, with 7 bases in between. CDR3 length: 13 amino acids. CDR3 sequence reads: CASSTGTYNEQFF. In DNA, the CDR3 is TGTGCCAGCAGCACCGGGACCTACAATGAGCAGTTCTTC.

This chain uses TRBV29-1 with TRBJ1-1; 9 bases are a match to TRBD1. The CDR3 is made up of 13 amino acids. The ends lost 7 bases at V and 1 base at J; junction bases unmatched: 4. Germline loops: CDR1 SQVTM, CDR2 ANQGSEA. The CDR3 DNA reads TGCAGCGCTAGACAGGGGGGGAACACTGAAGCTTTCTTT. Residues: CSARQGGNTEAFF.

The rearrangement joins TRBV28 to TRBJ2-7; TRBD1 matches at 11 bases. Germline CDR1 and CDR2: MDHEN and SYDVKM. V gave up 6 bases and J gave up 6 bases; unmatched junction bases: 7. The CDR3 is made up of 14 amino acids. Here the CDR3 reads CASRAGTGGGEQYF. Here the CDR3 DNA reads TGTGCCAGCAGGGCCGGGACAGGGGGGGGCGAGCAGTACTTC. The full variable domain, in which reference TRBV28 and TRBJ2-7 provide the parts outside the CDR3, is DVKVTQSSRYLVKRTGEKVFLECVQDMDHENMFWYRQDPGLGLRLIYFSYDVKMKEKGDIPEGYSVSREKKERFSLILESASTNQTSMYLCASRAGTGGGEQYFGPGTRLTVT.

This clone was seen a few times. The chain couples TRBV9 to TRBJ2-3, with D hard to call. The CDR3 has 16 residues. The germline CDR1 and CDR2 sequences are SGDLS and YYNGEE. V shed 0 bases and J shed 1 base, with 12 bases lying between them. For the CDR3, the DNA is TGTGCCAGCAGCGTAGGAAAGATGGGCGGCACAGATACGCAGTATTTT. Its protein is CASSVGKMGGTDTQYF.

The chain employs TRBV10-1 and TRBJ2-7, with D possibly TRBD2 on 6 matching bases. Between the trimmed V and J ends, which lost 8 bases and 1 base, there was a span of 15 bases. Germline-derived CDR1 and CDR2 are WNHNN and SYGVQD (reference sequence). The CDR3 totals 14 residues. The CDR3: CASAPGGESYEQYF. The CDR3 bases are TGCGCCAGCGCCCCCGGAGGGGAATCCTACGAGCAGTACTTC.

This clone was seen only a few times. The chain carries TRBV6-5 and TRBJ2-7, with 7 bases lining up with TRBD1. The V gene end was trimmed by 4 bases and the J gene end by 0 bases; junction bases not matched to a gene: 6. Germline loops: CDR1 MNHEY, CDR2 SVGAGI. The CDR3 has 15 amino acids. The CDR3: CASSWRQGPSYEQYF. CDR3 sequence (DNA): TGTGCCAGCAGTTGGAGACAGGGCCCCTCCTACGAGCAGTACTTC.

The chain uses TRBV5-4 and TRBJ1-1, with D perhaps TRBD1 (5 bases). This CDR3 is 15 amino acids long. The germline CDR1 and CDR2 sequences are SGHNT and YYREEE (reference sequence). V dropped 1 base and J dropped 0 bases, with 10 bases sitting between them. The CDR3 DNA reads TGTGCCAGCAGCTTGACAGGAACCATGAACACTGAAGCTTTCTTT. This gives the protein CASSLTGTMNTEAFF.

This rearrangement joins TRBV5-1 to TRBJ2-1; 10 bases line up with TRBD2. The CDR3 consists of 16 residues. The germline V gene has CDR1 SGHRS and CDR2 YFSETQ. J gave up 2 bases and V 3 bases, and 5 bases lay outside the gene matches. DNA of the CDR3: TGCGCCAGCAGCTGGGGACTAGCGATGACCTACAATGAGCAGTTCTTC. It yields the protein CASSWGLAMTYNEQFF.

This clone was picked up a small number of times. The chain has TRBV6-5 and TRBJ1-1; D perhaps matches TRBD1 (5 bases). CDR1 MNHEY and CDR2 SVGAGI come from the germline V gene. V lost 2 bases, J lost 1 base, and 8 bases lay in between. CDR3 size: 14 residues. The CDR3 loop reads CASSYRGGNTEAFF. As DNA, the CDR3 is TGTGCCAGCAGTTACAGGGGTGGGAACACTGAAGCTTTCTTT.

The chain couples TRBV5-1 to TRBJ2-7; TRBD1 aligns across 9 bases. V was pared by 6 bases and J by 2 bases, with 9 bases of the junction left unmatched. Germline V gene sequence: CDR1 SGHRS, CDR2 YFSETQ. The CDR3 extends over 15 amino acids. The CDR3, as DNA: TGCGCCAGCAAGGGTCGGACAGGGGTAGCCTACGAGCAGTACTTC. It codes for CASKGRTGVAYEQYF. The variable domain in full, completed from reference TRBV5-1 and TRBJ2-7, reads KAGVTQTPRYLIKTRGQQVTLSCSPISGHRSVSWYQQTPGQGLQFLFEYFSETQRNKGNFPGRFSGRQFSNSRSEMNVSTLELGDSALYLCASKGRTGVAYEQYFGPGTRLTVT.

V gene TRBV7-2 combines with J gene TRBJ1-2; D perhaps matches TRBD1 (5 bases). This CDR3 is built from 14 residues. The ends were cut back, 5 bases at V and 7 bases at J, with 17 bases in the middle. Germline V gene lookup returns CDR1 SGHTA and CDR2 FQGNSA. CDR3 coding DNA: TGTGCCAGCAGCCCGCGGGGCGGTTACTCTGGCTACACCTTC. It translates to CASSPRGGYSGYTF.

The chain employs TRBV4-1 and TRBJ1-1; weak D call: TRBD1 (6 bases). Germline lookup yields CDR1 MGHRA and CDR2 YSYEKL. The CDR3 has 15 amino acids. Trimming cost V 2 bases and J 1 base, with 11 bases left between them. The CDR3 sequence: CASSQRDNQNTEAFF. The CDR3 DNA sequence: TGCGCCAGCAGCCAACGGGACAACCAGAACACTGAAGCTTTCTTT.

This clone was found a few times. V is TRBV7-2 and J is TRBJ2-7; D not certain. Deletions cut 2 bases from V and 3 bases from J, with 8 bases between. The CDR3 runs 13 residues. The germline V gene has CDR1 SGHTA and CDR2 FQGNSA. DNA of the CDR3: TGTGCCAGCAGCTTACCCCAGGACTACGAGCAGTACTTC. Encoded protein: CASSLPQDYEQYF.

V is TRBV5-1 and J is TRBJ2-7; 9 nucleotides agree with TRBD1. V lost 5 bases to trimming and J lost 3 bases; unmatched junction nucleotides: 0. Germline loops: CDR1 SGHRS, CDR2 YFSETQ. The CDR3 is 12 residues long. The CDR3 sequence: CASRGQGYEQYF. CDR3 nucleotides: TGCGCCAGCAGGGGACAGGGCTACGAGCAGTACTTC.

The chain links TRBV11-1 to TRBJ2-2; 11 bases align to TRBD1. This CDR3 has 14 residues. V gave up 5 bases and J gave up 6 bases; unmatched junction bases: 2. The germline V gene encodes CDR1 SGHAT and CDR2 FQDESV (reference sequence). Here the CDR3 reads CASSPGQGAGELFF. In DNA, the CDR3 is TGTGCCAGCAGCCCGGGACAGGGGGCCGGGGAGCTGTTTTTT.

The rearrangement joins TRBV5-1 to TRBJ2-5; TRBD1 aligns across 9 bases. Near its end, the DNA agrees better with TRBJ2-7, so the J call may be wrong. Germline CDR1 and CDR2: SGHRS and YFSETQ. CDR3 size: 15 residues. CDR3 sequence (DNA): TGCGCCAGCAGCCCGGGGACAGGGAATCTCCACGAGCAGTACTTC. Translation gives CASSPGTGNLHEQYF.

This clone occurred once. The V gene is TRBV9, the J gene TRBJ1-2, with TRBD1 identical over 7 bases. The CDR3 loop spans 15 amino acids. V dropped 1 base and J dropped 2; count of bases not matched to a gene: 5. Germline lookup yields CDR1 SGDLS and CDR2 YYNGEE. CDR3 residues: CASSVTGQPNYGYTF. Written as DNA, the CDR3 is TGTGCCAGCAGCGTAACGGGACAGCCAAACTATGGCTACACCTTC.